This T cell receptor beta chain was found in a study of T cell responses to AZD1222 COVID-19 vaccine. Notes on the study in general: Clonal diversity was possibly underestimated, and the donors were mostly white British, with more females. Repertoires were obtained only post-peak T cell response.

Clones were read by immunoSEQ multiplex PCR, and TCRdb kept only the in-frame ones, dropping some. In the table there are about 84,000 clones, 70% to 90% of which are singletons. About this clone itself: Antigen unknown.

From germline, CDR1 is SGHDT and CDR2 YYEEEE. Trimming left V 0 bases short and J 0 bases short, with 7 bases between. The length of the CDR3 is 15 residues. This TCR was sampled from an adult who received the AZD1222 COVID-19 vaccine. The chain employs TRBV5-6 and TRBJ2-1; D is perhaps TRBD1 (5 bases). The sequencing here drew on peripheral blood, taken 28 days after the second AZD1222 dose. The CDR3 loop reads CASSLGQGSYNEQFF. CDR3 nucleotide sequence: TGTGCCAGCAGCTTGGGGCAGGGCTCCTACAATGAGCAGTTCTTC.